The T cell receptor beta chain described here comes from a study of T cell responses to AZD1222 COVID-19 vaccine. Details on this clone: Its antigen remains unidentified.

Assay: immunoSEQ multiplex PCR; the TCRdb copy retains only in-frame clones and omits some. This table holds about 170,000 clones, roughly 93% found once. General study points: Reports say nearly half of spike-specific TCRs go after unmutated variant regions.

The CDR3 runs 15 residues. After removal of 8 bases from V and 11 bases from J, the junction contained 17 bases not matched to a gene. CDR1 and CDR2 (germline): MDHEN, SYDVKM. Here the sequenced sample was peripheral blood, taken on day 0 of AZD1222 vaccination. This TCR derives from an adult in good health. The V call is TRBV28, the J call TRBJ1-4; 7 bases agree with TRBD1. CDR3 DNA: TGTGCCAGCGGAACCCTAGACAGGGCCGGGGGGAAACTGTTTTTT. It specifies CASGTLDRAGGKLFF.